This T cell receptor (beta chain) was documented in a study of tumor T cells in aggressive B-cell lymphoma. CDR3 size: 14 residues. Germline lookup yields CDR1 MDHEN and CDR2 SYDVKM. The V gene end was trimmed by 5 bases and the J gene end by 13 bases; junction bases not matched to a gene: 6. The assay was immunoSEQ multiplex PCR, and TCRdb's table has in-frame clones only and misses some. The sample holds about 5,100 clones, roughly 90% seen once. Sequencing was done on a sample of tumor tissue. The clonotype comes from an adult with diffuse large B cell lymphoma. The chain combines TRBV28 with TRBJ2-1; 15 nucleotides match TRBD2. The CDR3 DNA reads as TGTGCCAGCAGTCCCGGACTAGCGGGGGGGGGCCAGTTCTTC. It encodes CASSPGLAGGGQFF.